This T cell receptor (beta chain) was profiled in a study of response to subunit inactivated influenza vaccine. Trimming left V 5 bases short and J 8 bases short, with 4 bases between. There are 10 residues in the CDR3. The germline gives CDR1 SNHLY, CDR2 FYNNEI. Overall study findings and caveats: Each seasonal flu vaccination may recruit only limited new T cells, authors suggested.

From the RT-PCR reads, TCRdb called clonotypes with MiXCR, one entry per CDR3 protein. The sample holds approximately 160,000 distinct CDR3 sequences, about 11% seen once. Concerning this clonotype: Its target is not known.

The J gene is TRBJ2-1, the V gene TRBV2; no reliable D call. The origin of this receptor is a man aged 50 to 69 who received an inactivated influenza vaccine. The input for sequencing was CD8+ T cells sorted from PBMCs, taken less than 30 months after vaccination. DNA for the CDR3: TGTGCCAGCAGTCTCCATGAGCAGTTCTTC. Translation gives CASSLHEQFF.